The 13 T cell receptor beta chains below were found in one sample sequenced in a study of cytomegalovirus exposure and HLA in healthy donors. The PCR was carried out with 60 Vbeta primers and 13 Jbeta primers. The protocol was immunoSEQ multiplex PCR, while the TCRdb copy is restricted to in-frame clones and leaves out a portion. The sample holds some 150,000 clones, approximately 77% seen once. Source material: PBMCs. These receptors all come from a man in his thirties or forties in good health and CMV-seropositive.

This chain uses TRBV7-9 with TRBJ2-7; no firm D call. This CDR3 has 13 residues. Germline V gene lookup returns CDR1 SEHNR and CDR2 FQNEAQ (reference sequence). With 5 bases removed from V and 3 bases from J, the gap between germline ends came to 11 bases. The CDR3 DNA sequence: TGTGCCAGCAGCCAACCCCCTAGCTACGAGCAGTACTTC. Its translation: CASSQPPSYEQYF.

The chain uses TRBV7-3 and TRBJ2-2, with TRBD1 identical over 10 bases. Germline CDR1 SGHTA, CDR2 FQGTGA. V lost 5 bases, J lost 3 bases, and 3 bases stayed unmatched. CDR3 length: 15 amino acids. The CDR3 reads CASSGGTGDTGELFF. The CDR3 coding sequence is TGTGCCAGCAGCGGAGGGACAGGGGACACCGGGGAGCTGTTTTTT. The full variable domain, with the rest looked up from reference TRBV7-3 and TRBJ2-2, is GAGVSQTPSNKVTEKGKYVELRCDPISGHTALYWYRQSLGQGPEFLIYFQGTGAADDSGLPNDRFFAVRPEGSVSTLKIQRTERGDSAVYLCASSGGTGDTGELFFGEGSRLTVL.

The rearrangement joins TRBV4-1 to TRBJ2-7, with TRBD1 identical over 10 bases. V was pared by 3 bases and J by 3 bases, with 2 bases of the junction left unmatched. CDR3 size: 14 residues. The V gene's germline CDR1 is MGHRA and CDR2 YSYEKL. In nucleotides, the CDR3 is TGCGCCAGCAGCCAGGGGACAGGGGACTACGAGCAGTACTTC. As protein: CASSQGTGDYEQYF.

The V and J genes are TRBV5-5 and TRBJ1-2; 8 nucleotides line up with TRBD1. Germline V gives CDR1 SGHKS, CDR2 YYEKEE (reference sequence). This CDR3 is built from 13 residues. Trimming took 4 bases from V and 7 from J; bases not matched to a gene: 6. The chain's CDR3 is CASSPRQGSGYTF. Here the CDR3 DNA reads TGTGCCAGCAGCCCCCGACAGGGGAGTGGCTACACCTTC.

This chain uses TRBV4-1 with TRBJ2-7; a weak D match, TRBD1 (5 bases). Germline CDR1 is MGHRA and CDR2 is YSYEKL. V was trimmed by 4 bases and J by 1 base, leaving 8 bases between them. CDR3 length: 13 residues. CDR3 region: CASSPGQSYEQYF. CDR3 nucleotides: TGCGCCAGCAGCCCAGGACAATCCTACGAGCAGTACTTC.

This rearrangement joins TRBV10-2 to TRBJ2-5; D may be TRBD1 (5 bases). Trimming shortened V by 2 bases and J by 10 bases, and 14 bases separated the two germline ends. The length of the CDR3 is 13 residues. CDR1 and CDR2 from the germline V gene are WSHSY and SAAADI. This chain's CDR3 is CASSESQGVGQYF. CDR3 nucleotide sequence: TGCGCCAGCAGTGAGAGTCAAGGGGTGGGCCAGTACTTC.

The chain recombines TRBV6-5 with TRBJ2-3; no definite D call. Germline CDR1 reads MNHEY; CDR2 reads SVGAGI. The CDR3 contains 14 residues. V gave up 5 bases and J gave up 1 base, with 10 bases separating them. CDR3 sequence (DNA): TGTGCCAGCAGTCGGGTCTGGGGCACAGATACGCAGTATTTT. Residues: CASSRVWGTDTQYF.

The chain employs TRBV7-9 and TRBJ1-6, with D possibly matching TRBD1 (5 bases). The CDR3 spans 13 residues. The germline V gene has CDR1 SEHNR and CDR2 FQNEAQ (reference sequence). V gave up 3 bases and J gave up 8 bases, with 8 bases separating them. The CDR3 is CASSLAGYSPLHF. CDR3 nucleotides: TGTGCCAGCAGCTTGGCAGGGTATTCACCCCTCCACTTT.

The chain employs TRBV28 and TRBJ1-5, with 11 bases fitting TRBD1. Unmatched junction bases numbered 11, after V lost 10 bases and J lost 0 bases. The CDR3 totals 17 residues. Germline V gene sequence: CDR1 MDHEN, CDR2 SYDVKM. The CDR3 DNA follows: TGTGCCATCCGGGACAGGGGGGGGATTTATAGCAATCAGCCCCAGCATTTT. Protein sequence: CAIRDRGGIYSNQPQHF.

The chain joins TRBV9 to TRBJ1-4; perhaps TRBD1 as D (6 bases). The CDR3 has 15 amino acids. Trimming cost V 3 bases and J 2 bases, with 11 bases left between them. Looked up from germline, CDR1 is SGDLS and CDR2 is YYNGEE. CDR3 sequence: CASSAPGVTNEKLFF. The CDR3 DNA is TGTGCCAGCAGCGCGCCAGGGGTCACTAATGAAAAACTGTTTTTT. The variable domain in full, with the rest retrieved from reference TRBV9 and TRBJ1-4, is DSGVTQTPKHLITATGQRVTLRCSPRSGDLSVYWYQQSLDQGLQFLIQYYNGEERAKGNILERFSAQQFPDLHSELNLSSLELGDSALYFCASSAPGVTNEKLFFGSGTQLSVL.

The gene calls are TRBV27 and TRBJ1-1, with D possibly matching TRBD1 (5 bases). CDR3 length equals 14 residues. Germline lookup yields CDR1 MNHEY and CDR2 SMNVEV (reference sequence). V was trimmed by 2 bases and J by 5 bases, leaving 12 bases between them. CDR3 bases: TGTGCCAGCAGTTTAGGCGGGGGACGAACTGAAGCTTTCTTT. Its protein product is CASSLGGGRTEAFF.

J is TRBJ2-1 and V is TRBV9; perhaps TRBD1 as D (6 bases). The CDR3 is 13 residues long. V was pared by 3 bases and J by 10 bases, with 14 bases between. Germline CDR1 SGDLS, CDR2 YYNGEE. This CDR3 reads CASSAGQHSEQFF. The DNA of the CDR3 is TGTGCCAGCAGCGCAGGACAGCATTCGGAGCAGTTCTTC.

J is TRBJ1-3 and V is TRBV6-1; D ambiguous. Trimming pared 6 bases from V and 0 bases from J, leaving 6 bases between. The germline gives CDR1 MNHNS, CDR2 SASEGT. CDR3 length: 13 amino acids. CDR3 DNA: TGTGCCAGCAGACAGAGCTCTGGAAACACCATATATTTT. It specifies CASRQSSGNTIYF.